One and the same sample provided the 29 T cell receptor beta chains below, sequenced in a study of siplizumab effects on memory and regulatory T cells. Produced via immunoSEQ multiplex PCR; TCRdb's table is partial and in-frame only. Of about 100,000 clones in the sample, approximately 91% are singletons; the top ten hold around 0.15%. Source material: CD4+ T cells sorted from blood. The source of these receptors is a human donor in good health.

This chain joins TRBV6-5 and TRBJ1-1; D gene ambiguous. Germline V gene lookup returns CDR1 MNHEY and CDR2 SVGAGI. The CDR3 sequence is 14 residues long. V was shortened by 0 bases and J by 3 bases, with 8 bases between the two germline ends. The DNA of the CDR3 is TGTGCCAGCAGTTACTCCGCGGCAGACACTGAAGCTTTCTTT. Protein: CASSYSAADTEAFF.

This chain joins TRBV28 and TRBJ2-7, with a possible D match to TRBD2 (5 bases). CDR1 and CDR2 (germline): MDHEN, SYDVKM. V was shortened by 1 base and J by 3 bases, with 10 bases between the two germline ends. CDR3 length: 14 amino acids. CDR3 sequence (DNA): TGTGCCAGCAGTTTATCCAACAGCGGCTACGAGCAGTACTTC. Its translation is CASSLSNSGYEQYF.

J is TRBJ2-7 and V is TRBV9; 7 positions agree with TRBD2. This CDR3 is built from 15 residues. Germline V gives CDR1 SGDLS, CDR2 YYNGEE. Unmatched junction bases numbered 5, after V lost 0 bases and J lost 2 bases. DNA of the CDR3: TGTGCCAGCAGCGTAGCTGCCGGGAGGACCTACGAGCAGTACTTC. It encodes CASSVAAGRTYEQYF.

DNA of the CDR3: TGTGCCAGCAGTTCCGAGGGACAGGGGAAAAAGCCCCAGCATTTT. Translation: CASSSEGQGKKPQHF. The chain links TRBV6-5 to TRBJ1-5, with 10 nucleotides matching TRBD1. Trimming took 4 bases from V and 8 from J; bases not matched to a gene: 8. Looked up from germline, CDR1 is MNHEY and CDR2 is SVGAGI. The CDR3 has 15 residues.

This clone came up a few times. The sample contains more than one DNA sequence encoding this CDR3. The V and J genes are TRBV15 and TRBJ2-7, with D hard to call. The germline V gene encodes CDR1 LNHNV and CDR2 YYDKDF (reference sequence). V gave up 1 base and J gave up 0 bases, with 4 bases separating them. The CDR3 is made up of 13 amino acids. CDR3 in amino acids: CATSRGFSYEQYF. CDR3 coding DNA: TGTGCCACCAGCAGAGGGTTCTCCTACGAGCAGTACTTC.

The chain combines TRBV6-1 with TRBJ1-4; D is ambiguous. The germline V gene encodes CDR1 MNHNS and CDR2 SASEGT. This CDR3 has 13 residues. The germline V and J ends were trimmed by 6 bases and 1 base, with 6 bases remaining between them. CDR3 nucleotides: TGTGCCAGCAGACCGGGAACTAATGAAAAACTGTTTTTT. This translates into CASRPGTNEKLFF.

The chain is built from TRBV4-1 and TRBJ2-5; 13 bases align to TRBD2. With V trimmed by 4 bases and J by 5 bases, 4 bases remained unmatched. Germline CDR1 and CDR2: MGHRA and YSYEKL. The CDR3 spans 15 residues. The CDR3 protein is CASSPGLAGWETQYF. CDR3 coding DNA: TGCGCCAGCAGCCCGGGACTAGCGGGGTGGGAGACCCAGTACTTC.

The rearrangement joins TRBV2 to TRBJ2-7, with D tentatively TRBD1 (6 bases). This CDR3 has 14 amino acids. Trimming took 2 bases from V and 2 from J, leaving 10 bases between them. The germline CDR1 and CDR2 sequences are SNHLY and FYNNEI. DNA for the CDR3: TGTGCCAGCAGTGAACAGGGGTACCCCTACGAGCAGTACTTC. It is translated as CASSEQGYPYEQYF.

This chain uses TRBV9 with TRBJ2-5; D gene uncertain. Germline V CDR1 and CDR2: SGDLS, YYNGEE. V lost 3 bases to trimming and J lost 1 base, with 1 base between them. The CDR3 consists of 11 residues. CDR3 sequence: CASSAQETQYF. CDR3 bases: TGTGCCAGCAGCGCCCAAGAGACCCAGTACTTC.

The rearrangement links TRBV4-2 to TRBJ1-3; D is unresolved. This CDR3 is built from 16 residues. Germline V CDR1 and CDR2: LGHNA, YNFKEQ. V was trimmed by 0 bases and J by 0 bases, leaving 9 bases between them. For the CDR3, the DNA is TGTGCCAGCAGCCAAGAAAACAGCCTCTCTGGAAACACCATATATTTT. Translated, it gives CASSQENSLSGNTIYF.

This chain uses TRBV29-1 with TRBJ2-7; D not certain. The CDR3 is 12 amino acids. Looked up from germline, CDR1 is SQVTM and CDR2 is ANQGSEA. Trimming took off 4 bases at V and 1 base at J, with 8 bases between the two ends. The CDR3 nucleotides read TGCAGCGTTGTCGGCAGTTCCTACGAGCAGTACTTC. Translation gives CSVVGSSYEQYF.

The chain recombines TRBV19 with TRBJ1-1, with a possible D match to TRBD1 (6 bases). Trimming removed 7 bases at V and 0 bases at J, with 24 bases between. The CDR3 runs 18 residues. Germline loops: CDR1 LNHDA, CDR2 SQIVND (reference sequence). CDR3 amino acids: CASTQGPRGPTMNTEAFF. The CDR3 DNA reads as TGTGCCAGTACCCAGGGACCTCGGGGGCCGACCATGAACACTGAAGCTTTCTTT. The whole variable domain, filled in from reference TRBV19 and TRBJ1-1, reads DGGITQSPKYLFRKEGQNVTLSCEQNLNHDAMYWYRQDPGQGLRLIYYSQIVNDFQKGDIAEGYSVSREKKESFPLTVTSAQKNPTAFYLCASTQGPRGPTMNTEAFFGQGTRLTVV.

The chain couples TRBV25-1 to TRBJ1-1; no reliable D call. The CDR3 length is 11 residues. V was shortened by 3 bases and J by 8 bases, with 7 bases between the two germline ends. Germline loops: CDR1 MGHDK, CDR2 SYGVNS. Here the CDR3 DNA reads TGTGCCAGCAGTGATGCAAGAGAAGCTTTCTTT. Protein product: CASSDAREAFF.

The V and J genes are TRBV10-3 and TRBJ2-5; tentatively, D is TRBD1 (5 bases). CDR1 and CDR2 from the germline V gene are ENHRY and SYGVKD. V lost 7 bases and J lost 2, with 17 bases in between. The CDR3 consists of 15 residues. CDR3 bases: TGTGCCATCAAACCAGGGCCCAATTTTCAAGAGACCCAGTACTTC. Translated, it gives CAIKPGPNFQETQYF.

The rearrangement joins TRBV6-5 to TRBJ2-5; TRBD2 aligns across 9 bases. Germline CDR1 MNHEY, CDR2 SVGAGI. CDR3 length: 16 amino acids. V gave up 2 bases and J gave up 1 base; unmatched junction bases: 5. CDR3 nucleotide sequence: TGTGCCAGCAGTTACGGGTCTAGCGGGGTCCAAGAGACCCAGTACTTC. Amino acids: CASSYGSSGVQETQYF.

V and J are TRBV7-2 and TRBJ2-3, with D hard to call. CDR3 size: 13 residues. Per the germline V gene, CDR1 is SGHTA and CDR2 is FQGNSA. V shed 4 bases and J shed 10 bases, with 15 bases lying between them. CDR3 DNA sequence: TGTGCCAGCAGCTCAGCCACCTTAGGTCCGCAGTATTTT. Protein product: CASSSATLGPQYF.

The rearrangement joins TRBV9 to TRBJ2-1; D could derive from TRBD1 or TRBD2 (5 bases each). V gave up 1 base and J gave up 9 bases, with 17 bases separating them. Germline V CDR1 and CDR2: SGDLS, YYNGEE. This CDR3 has 15 residues. This chain's CDR3 is CASSVMGDVSGEQFF. CDR3 bases: TGTGCCAGCAGCGTAATGGGGGACGTTTCCGGTGAGCAGTTCTTC.

The chain links TRBV5-1 to TRBJ2-2; D call uncertain. Trimming took off 0 bases at V and 0 bases at J, with 3 bases between the two ends. Germline V lookup: CDR1 SGHRS, CDR2 YFSETQ. The CDR3 totals 14 residues. In DNA, the CDR3 is TGCGCCAGCAGCTTGGTACCGAACACCGGGGAGCTGTTTTTT. It translates to CASSLVPNTGELFF.

V usage is TRBV28 and J usage is TRBJ2-5; D may be TRBD2 (7 bases). The CDR3 sequence is 13 residues long. V was pared by 6 bases and J by 4 bases, with 12 bases between. Germline values: CDR1 MDHEN, CDR2 SYDVKM. The chain's CDR3 is CASSWGGRETQYF. The CDR3 DNA reads as TGTGCCAGCAGCTGGGGGGGCAGAGAGACCCAGTACTTC. The complete variable domain, with remaining parts taken from reference TRBV28 and TRBJ2-5, reads DVKVTQSSRYLVKRTGEKVFLECVQDMDHENMFWYRQDPGLGLRLIYFSYDVKMKEKGDIPEGYSVSREKKERFSLILESASTNQTSMYLCASSWGGRETQYFGPGTRLLVL.

This chain connects TRBV5-5 to TRBJ2-1; 11 positions agree with TRBD2. The V gene end was trimmed by 3 bases and the J gene end by 10 bases; junction bases not matched to a gene: 6. This CDR3 has 14 amino acids. Germline V CDR1 and CDR2: SGHKS, YYEKEE (reference sequence). Here the CDR3 DNA reads TGTGCCAGCAGCTATATAGCGGGGGGGCTAGAGCAGTTCTTC. Translating it yields CASSYIAGGLEQFF. The full variable domain, with the rest looked up from reference TRBV5-5 and TRBJ2-1, is DAGVTQSPTHLIKTRGQQVTLRCSPISGHKSVSWYQQVLGQGPQFIFQYYEKEERGRGNFPDRFSARQFPNYSSELNVNALLLGDSALYLCASSYIAGGLEQFFGPGTRLTVL.

This chain links TRBV19 with TRBJ2-2, with D possibly TRBD2 on 6 matching bases. Trimming cost V 3 bases and J 4 bases, with 12 bases left between them. The CDR3 contains 15 residues. Germline assignment: CDR1 LNHDA and CDR2 SQIVND (reference sequence). CDR3 DNA sequence: TGTGCCAGTAGTATCAGTCGGGGAGGCACCGGGGAGCTGTTTTTT. Amino acid sequence: CASSISRGGTGELFF.

V usage is TRBV2 and J usage is TRBJ1-5; a possible D gene is TRBD1 (5 bases). CDR1 and CDR2 from the germline V gene are SNHLY and FYNNEI. The CDR3 is made up of 16 amino acids. The V end lost 4 bases, the J end lost 1 base, and 14 bases lay between the germline ends. The CDR3 loop is CASSGVGGGSNQPQHF. The CDR3 coding sequence is TGTGCCAGCAGTGGGGTGGGGGGTGGAAGCAATCAGCCCCAGCATTTT.

This clone was detected only once. This chain links TRBV7-3 with TRBJ2-5; weak D call: TRBD1 (6 bases). CDR3 length: 13 amino acids. V was clipped by 5 bases and J by 2 bases, with 9 bases between them. The germline V gene encodes CDR1 SGHTA and CDR2 FQGTGA. Here the CDR3 DNA reads TGTGCCAGCAGCAAGGACAGACAAGAGACCCAGTACTTC. Its protein is CASSKDRQETQYF.

To note about this clone: One end of the junction does not line up with germline, which may come from a read error. The V call is TRBV4-1, the J call TRBJ1-6; a weak D match, TRBD1 (5 bases). There are 17 residues in the CDR3. Germline loops: CDR1 MGHRA, CDR2 YSYEKL. CDR3 nucleotides: TGCGCCAGCAGCCTCGGGACCGCTAGCTCCCATAATTCACCCCTCCACTTT. Protein: CASSLGTASSHNSPLHF.

V is TRBV5-1 and J is TRBJ1-2; 9 bases are a match to TRBD1. CDR1 SGHRS and CDR2 YFSETQ come from the germline V gene. J lost 6 bases, V lost 0 bases, and 6 bases had no gene match. The length of the CDR3 is 15 residues. The CDR3 DNA sequence: TGCGCCAGCAGCTTGGGAGGGACAGGGTCGAATGGCTACACCTTC. Translated, it gives CASSLGGTGSNGYTF.

The CDR3 nucleotides are TGTGCCAGCAGCCTTGGACACGGAGGATGGACCGGGGAGCTGTTTTTT. This codes for CASSLGHGGWTGELFF. V usage is TRBV7-9 and J usage is TRBJ2-2, with D perhaps assigned TRBD1 or TRBD2 (5 bases each). V was pared by 5 bases and J by 5 bases, with 18 bases between. The CDR3 contains 16 residues. Germline CDR1 SEHNR, CDR2 FQNEAQ (reference sequence).

The chain couples TRBV7-2 to TRBJ2-2, with TRBD2 matching 16 bases. Per the germline V gene, CDR1 is SGHTA and CDR2 is FQGNSA. The J segment lost 7 bases and the V segment lost 3 bases, leaving 11 bases of the junction unmatched. This CDR3 comprises 19 residues. This CDR3 reads CASSFQGLAGGRSNGELFF. DNA for the CDR3: TGTGCCAGCAGCTTCCAGGGACTAGCGGGGGGGCGTAGTAACGGGGAGCTGTTTTTT.

J is TRBJ1-1 and V is TRBV10-3; perhaps TRBD1 as D (6 bases). CDR3 length: 16 residues. Per the germline V gene, CDR1 is ENHRY and CDR2 is SYGVKD. V gave up 0 bases and J gave up 1 base, with 12 bases separating them. For the CDR3, the DNA is TGTGCCATCAGTGAGTCGATGACAGGAGGGAACACTGAAGCTTTCTTT. It encodes CAISESMTGGNTEAFF.

This chain joins TRBV5-1 and TRBJ2-5; D not resolved. The CDR3 sequence is 13 residues long. Germline V gives CDR1 SGHRS, CDR2 YFSETQ. V dropped 5 bases and J dropped 1 base, with 9 bases sitting between them. The CDR3 coding sequence is TGCGCCAGCAGGCATCCCATCCAAGAGACCCAGTACTTC. This gives the protein CASRHPIQETQYF.